This is a list of T cell receptor beta chains from one sample in a study of Ad26.COV2.S vaccination and SARS-CoV-2 variants. Sequenced by immunoSEQ multiplex PCR; TCRdb stores in-frame clones only, minus some. This sample has more than 300,000 clones, with roughly 80% found just once. This sample comprised peripheral blood, obtained in a trial of Ad26.COV2.S vaccine versus placebo. The receptors stem from a person aged 18 to 65 who received the Ad26.COV2.S COVID-19 vaccine or a placebo. Both conserved end residues are part of each CDR3. The D gene is left open where the match is weak. For some rows the clone size is stated as once, few or many, or as a class when expanded; others skip it.

CDR3nt: TGCGCCAGCAGCTTGGGGGCAGGGGCGGATCGAGAGACCCAGTACTTC
CDR3aa: CASSLGAGADRETQYF
d_gene: NA
abundance: NA
v_gene: TRBV5-1
j_gene: TRBJ2-5

CDR3nt: TGTGCCAGCAGCGTGGGGACGGTCGACACTGAAGCTTTCTTT
CDR3aa: CASSVGTVDTEAFF
d_gene: NA
abundance: few
v_gene: TRBV9
j_gene: TRBJ1-1

CDR3nt: TGCGCCAGCAGCTTGACGGCAGGATGGGATGAGCAGTTCTTC
CDR3aa: CASSLTAGWDEQFF
d_gene: NA
abundance: NA
v_gene: TRBV5-1
j_gene: TRBJ2-1

CDR3nt: TGTGCCAGCAGTTACCGGCTAGCGGGGGTACCGCAGTATTTT
CDR3aa: CASSYRLAGVPQYF
d_gene: TRBD2
abundance: NA
v_gene: TRBV6-5
j_gene: TRBJ2-3

CDR3nt: TGTGCCAGCAGTGGGGGCAGCTCTGGGGCCAACGTCCTGACTTTC
CDR3aa: CASSGGSSGANVLTF
d_gene: NA
abundance: NA
v_gene: TRBV25-1
j_gene: TRBJ2-6

CDR3nt: TGTGCCAGCAGCCAAGGTGACAGGGGAAGGCCCCAGCATTTT
CDR3aa: CASSQGDRGRPQHF
d_gene: TRBD1
abundance: NA
v_gene: TRBV3-1/TRBV3-2
j_gene: TRBJ1-5

CDR3nt: TGTGCCAGCAGGCCTTCGGCGACGGTTTCCCAAGAGACCCAGTACTTC
CDR3aa: CASRPSATVSQETQYF
d_gene: NA
abundance: NA
v_gene: TRBV7-6
j_gene: TRBJ2-5

CDR3nt: TGTGCCAGCAGCTTGGCAAGCAACACTGAAGCTTTCTTT
CDR3aa: CASSLASNTEAFF
d_gene: NA
abundance: NA
v_gene: TRBV5-4
j_gene: TRBJ1-1

CDR3nt: TGTGCCAGCAGGGGGTGGAGCACAGATACGCAGTATTTT
CDR3aa: CASRGWSTDTQYF
d_gene: NA
abundance: few
v_gene: TRBV27
j_gene: TRBJ2-3

CDR3nt: TGTGCCAGCAACCAGGGAGCGGGGACACAGCAGTATTTT
CDR3aa: CASNQGAGTQQYF
d_gene: NA
abundance: once
v_gene: TRBV6-5
j_gene: TRBJ2-3

CDR3nt: TGTGCCAGCAGAGGACAGGCTAACTATGGCTACACCTTC
CDR3aa: CASRGQANYGYTF
d_gene: TRBD1
abundance: NA
v_gene: TRBV2
j_gene: TRBJ1-2

CDR3nt: TGTGCCAGCGCTTTTAAGGCCAAAAACATTCAGTACTTC
CDR3aa: CASAFKAKNIQYF
d_gene: NA
abundance: NA
v_gene: TRBV19
j_gene: TRBJ2-4

CDR3nt: TGCGCCAGCAGCTTGGCTGGGAACACTGAAGCTTTCTTT
CDR3aa: CASSLAGNTEAFF
d_gene: NA
abundance: NA
v_gene: TRBV5-1
j_gene: TRBJ1-1

CDR3nt: TGTGCCAGCAGTTTGTGGACCTTCGATCGGACCTCCGAGCAGTACTTC
CDR3aa: CASSLWTFDRTSEQYF
d_gene: NA
abundance: NA
v_gene: TRBV27
j_gene: TRBJ2-7

CDR3nt: TGTGCCAGCAGTGGGACAGCGAACACTGAAGCTTTCTTT
CDR3aa: CASSGTANTEAFF
d_gene: NA
abundance: NA
v_gene: TRBV6-4
j_gene: TRBJ1-1

CDR3nt: TGTGCCAGCAGTTACTCAAGGGGTGGGGACACTGAAGCTTTCTTT
CDR3aa: CASSYSRGGDTEAFF
d_gene: NA
abundance: NA
v_gene: TRBV6-5
j_gene: TRBJ1-1

CDR3nt: TGTGCCAGCAGTGTTTCGGGTAACTCCCTTGGCTATGGCTACACCTTC
CDR3aa: CASSVSGNSLGYGYTF
d_gene: NA
abundance: NA
v_gene: TRBV6-1
j_gene: TRBJ1-2

CDR3nt: TGTGCCAGCAGGACTAGCGGGCGAACTCACAATGAGCAGTTCTTC
CDR3aa: CASRTSGRTHNEQFF
d_gene: TRBD2
abundance: NA
v_gene: TRBV6-5
j_gene: TRBJ2-1

CDR3nt: TGTGCCTGGAATCGCATCTGGGGGAAACAAGAGACCCAGTACTTC
CDR3aa: CAWNRIWGKQETQYF
d_gene: NA
abundance: NA
v_gene: TRBV30
j_gene: TRBJ2-5

CDR3nt: TGTGCCACCAGCAGAGGCTCAGGGCGAAGTGAGAATGAGCAGTTCTTC
CDR3aa: CATSRGSGRSENEQFF
d_gene: NA
abundance: NA
v_gene: TRBV15
j_gene: TRBJ2-1

CDR3nt: TGCGCCAGCTACCTTAGCTCCTACAATGAGCAGTTCTTC
CDR3aa: CASYLSSYNEQFF
d_gene: NA
abundance: NA
v_gene: TRBV5-1
j_gene: TRBJ2-1

CDR3nt: TGTGCCAGCAGCGGCACCCTCATGAACACTGAAGCTTTCTTT
CDR3aa: CASSGTLMNTEAFF
d_gene: NA
abundance: few
v_gene: TRBV4-2
j_gene: TRBJ1-1

CDR3nt: TGTGCCAGCAGCCCGGATTTATACAATGAGCAGTTCTTC
CDR3aa: CASSPDLYNEQFF
d_gene: NA
abundance: NA
v_gene: TRBV7-9
j_gene: TRBJ2-1

CDR3nt: TGTGCCAGCAGTGAATCGGGACACCCTGGTTACTATGGCTACACCTTC
CDR3aa: CASSESGHPGYYGYTF
d_gene: NA
abundance: NA
v_gene: TRBV25-1
j_gene: TRBJ1-2

CDR3nt: TGTGCCAGTAGGGACGGAAAATCCTACGAGCAGTACTTC
CDR3aa: CASRDGKSYEQYF
d_gene: NA
abundance: NA
v_gene: TRBV19
j_gene: TRBJ2-7

CDR3nt: TGTGCCAGCAGTTCACTCGTGGGGACAGGGGGCTCAGATACGCAGTATTTT
CDR3aa: CASSSLVGTGGSDTQYF
d_gene: TRBD1
abundance: many
v_gene: TRBV27
j_gene: TRBJ2-3

CDR3nt: TGTGCCAGCAGCGTAGTCCAAGCAGGGGGCTTGGAGACCCAGTACTTC
CDR3aa: CASSVVQAGGLETQYF
d_gene: TRBD1
abundance: NA
v_gene: TRBV9
j_gene: TRBJ2-5

CDR3nt: TGTGCCAGCAGCCTGGACAGGGAGGACACTGAAGCTTTCTTT
CDR3aa: CASSLDREDTEAFF
d_gene: TRBD1
abundance: NA
v_gene: TRBV11-1
j_gene: TRBJ1-1

CDR3nt: TGTGCCAGCAGCCACGGTCAGGCGTACTCCTACGAGCAGTACTTC
CDR3aa: CASSHGQAYSYEQYF
d_gene: NA
abundance: few
v_gene: TRBV3-1/TRBV3-2
j_gene: TRBJ2-7

CDR3nt: TGTGCCAGCAGTGAAAGGCCTCCCTATGGCTACACCTTC
CDR3aa: CASSERPPYGYTF
d_gene: NA
abundance: NA
v_gene: TRBV2
j_gene: TRBJ1-2

CDR3nt: TGTGCCAGCAGCCGACAGGAGAAAGGTGAAGCTTTCTTT
CDR3aa: CASSRQEKGEAFF
d_gene: NA
abundance: NA
v_gene: TRBV6-6
j_gene: TRBJ1-1

CDR3nt: TGCAGTGCTAGAGATCCAACTTCTCTCCACTTT
CDR3aa: CSARDPTSLHF
d_gene: NA
abundance: NA
v_gene: TRBV20-1
j_gene: TRBJ1-6

CDR3nt: TGTGCCAGCAGCGCTACAGGCACCGGGGAGCTGTTTTTT
CDR3aa: CASSATGTGELFF
d_gene: NA
abundance: NA
v_gene: TRBV7-3
j_gene: TRBJ2-2

CDR3nt: TGTGCCAGCAGTCCAGACCGTACCTACGAGCAGTACTTC
CDR3aa: CASSPDRTYEQYF
d_gene: NA
abundance: NA
v_gene: TRBV12-3/TRBV12-4
j_gene: TRBJ2-7

CDR3nt: TGTGCCATCAGTGAGTCCAGGACAGGCGTGAACACTGAAGCTTTCTTT
CDR3aa: CAISESRTGVNTEAFF
d_gene: TRBD1
abundance: once
v_gene: TRBV10-3
j_gene: TRBJ1-1

CDR3nt: TGTGCCAGCAGTTCCGAATCTAGAAATGAGCAGTTCTTC
CDR3aa: CASSSESRNEQFF
d_gene: NA
abundance: NA
v_gene: TRBV6-6
j_gene: TRBJ2-1

CDR3nt: TGTGCCAGCAGTCGTCGTTCCCTGAAGAATGAGCAGTTCTTC
CDR3aa: CASSRRSLKNEQFF
d_gene: NA
abundance: once
v_gene: TRBV6-5
j_gene: TRBJ2-1

CDR3nt: TGTGCCAGCAGCCCAAAAGACAGCGGGGAGCTGTTTTTT
CDR3aa: CASSPKDSGELFF
d_gene: NA
abundance: NA
v_gene: TRBV7-3
j_gene: TRBJ2-2

CDR3nt: TGTGCCAGCAGCCCAGGACGGAGGAGCACTGAAGCTTTCTTT
CDR3aa: CASSPGRRSTEAFF
d_gene: NA
abundance: NA
v_gene: TRBV9
j_gene: TRBJ1-1

CDR3nt: TGTGCCAGCAGCCCAGAAGGGGGGTCCTACGAGCAGTACTTC
CDR3aa: CASSPEGGSYEQYF
d_gene: NA
abundance: NA
v_gene: TRBV7-2
j_gene: TRBJ2-7

CDR3nt: TGTGCCACCAGTGACCCCAGCGAGGGGAGCAATCAGCCCCAGCATTTT
CDR3aa: CATSDPSEGSNQPQHF
d_gene: NA
abundance: NA
v_gene: TRBV24-1
j_gene: TRBJ1-5

CDR3nt: TGTGCCAGTAGTATCGGGTCCCTCAATGGCTACACCTTC
CDR3aa: CASSIGSLNGYTF
d_gene: NA
abundance: NA
v_gene: TRBV19
j_gene: TRBJ1-2

CDR3nt: TGTGCCAGCAGCCAAGATCCCGTACGCACTGAAGCTTTCTTT
CDR3aa: CASSQDPVRTEAFF
d_gene: NA
abundance: once
v_gene: TRBV3-1/TRBV3-2
j_gene: TRBJ1-1

CDR3nt: TGTGCCAGCAGTTATGGAGAGACCCAGTACTTC
CDR3aa: CASSYGETQYF
d_gene: NA
abundance: NA
v_gene: TRBV6-5
j_gene: TRBJ2-5

CDR3nt: TGTGCCAGCAGCTTTGCCGCCTACAATGAGCAGTTCTTC
CDR3aa: CASSFAAYNEQFF
d_gene: NA
abundance: few
v_gene: TRBV5-6
j_gene: TRBJ2-1

CDR3nt: TGTGCCAGTAGTATCCGGGCGGAGACCCAGTACTTC
CDR3aa: CASSIRAETQYF
d_gene: NA
abundance: NA
v_gene: TRBV19
j_gene: TRBJ2-5

CDR3nt: TGTGCCAGCAGCTTCTCGGCAGCTTATAGCAATCAGCCCCAGCATTTT
CDR3aa: CASSFSAAYSNQPQHF
d_gene: NA
abundance: NA
v_gene: TRBV7-2
j_gene: TRBJ1-5

CDR3nt: TGTGCCAGCAGCGGGTCCGGGACAGCTGTCTATGGCTACACCTTC
CDR3aa: CASSGSGTAVYGYTF
d_gene: TRBD1
abundance: NA
v_gene: TRBV14
j_gene: TRBJ1-2

CDR3nt: TGTGCCAGCAGTGAATTGGGAGATCTTGGGGAGACCCAGTACTTC
CDR3aa: CASSELGDLGETQYF
d_gene: NA
abundance: NA
v_gene: TRBV2
j_gene: TRBJ2-5

CDR3nt: TGTGCCAGCAGCTACCGAAGGTCTGGGAACACAGATACGCAGTATTTT
CDR3aa: CASSYRRSGNTDTQYF
d_gene: NA
abundance: NA
v_gene: TRBV5-6
j_gene: TRBJ2-3

CDR3nt: TGTGCCAGCAGCCTCTGGACTAGCGGGGATAGAGATACGCAGTATTTT
CDR3aa: CASSLWTSGDRDTQYF
d_gene: TRBD2
abundance: once
v_gene: TRBV11-3
j_gene: TRBJ2-3

CDR3nt: TGTGCCAGCAGCAAACCGGGGGGGCCGCTGCCCCAGTACTTC
CDR3aa: CASSKPGGPLPQYF
d_gene: NA
abundance: NA
v_gene: TRBV21-1
j_gene: TRBJ2-5

CDR3nt: TGTGCCAGCAGCCTGGTGGTGGAAGAGACCCAGTACTTC
CDR3aa: CASSLVVEETQYF
d_gene: NA
abundance: NA
v_gene: TRBV5-6
j_gene: TRBJ2-5